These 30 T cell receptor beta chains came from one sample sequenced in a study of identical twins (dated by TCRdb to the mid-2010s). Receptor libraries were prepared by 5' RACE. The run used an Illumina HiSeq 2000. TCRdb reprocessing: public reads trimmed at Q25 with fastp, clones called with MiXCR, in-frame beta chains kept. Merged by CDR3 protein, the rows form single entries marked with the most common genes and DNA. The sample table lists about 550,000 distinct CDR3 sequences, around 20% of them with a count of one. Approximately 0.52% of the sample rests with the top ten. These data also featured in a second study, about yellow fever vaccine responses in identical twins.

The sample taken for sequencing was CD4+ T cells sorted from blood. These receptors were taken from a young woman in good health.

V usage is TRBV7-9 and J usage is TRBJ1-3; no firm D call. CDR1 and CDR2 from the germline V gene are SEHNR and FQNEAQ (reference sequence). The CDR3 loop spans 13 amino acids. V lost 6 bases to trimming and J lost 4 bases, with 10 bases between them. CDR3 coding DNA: TGTGCCAGCAGTCCCGCGGGAGGAAACACCATATATTTT. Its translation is CASSPAGGNTIYF.

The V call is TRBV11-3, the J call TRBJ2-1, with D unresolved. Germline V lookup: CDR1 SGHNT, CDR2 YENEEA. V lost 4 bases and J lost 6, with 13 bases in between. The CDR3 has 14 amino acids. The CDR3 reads CASSSLVGFNEQFF. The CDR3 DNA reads TGTGCCAGCAGCTCCCTAGTTGGTTTCAATGAGCAGTTCTTC.

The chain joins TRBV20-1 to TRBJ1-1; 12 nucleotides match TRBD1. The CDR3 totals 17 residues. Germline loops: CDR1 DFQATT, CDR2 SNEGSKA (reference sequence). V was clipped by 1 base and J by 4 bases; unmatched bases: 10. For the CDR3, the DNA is TGCAGTGCTAGAGGTGGGACAGGGGGCCAGCTCTTCACTGAAGCTTTCTTT. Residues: CSARGGTGGQLFTEAFF.

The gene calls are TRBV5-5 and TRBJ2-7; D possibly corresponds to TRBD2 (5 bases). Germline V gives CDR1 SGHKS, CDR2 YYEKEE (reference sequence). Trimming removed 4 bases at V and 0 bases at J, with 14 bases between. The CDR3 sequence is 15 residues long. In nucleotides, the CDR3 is TGTGCCAGCAGCCCCGGGGTAACTAGCTCCTACGAGCAGTACGTC. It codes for CASSPGVTSSYEQYV.

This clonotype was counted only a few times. The CDR3 DNA is TGCGCCAGCAGCTTGATGGCGACAGGGGGAGGCGGGGAGCTGTTTTTT. Translated, it gives CASSLMATGGGGELFF. This chain links TRBV5-1 with TRBJ2-2; 9 positions agree with TRBD1. V gave up 1 base and J gave up 7 bases; unmatched junction bases: 8. Germline CDR1 SGHRS, CDR2 YFSETQ. The CDR3 spans 16 residues.

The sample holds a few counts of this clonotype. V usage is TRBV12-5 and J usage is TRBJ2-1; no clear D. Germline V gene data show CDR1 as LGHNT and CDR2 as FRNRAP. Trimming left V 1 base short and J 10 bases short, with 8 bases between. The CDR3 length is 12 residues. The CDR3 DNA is TGTGCTAGTGGTTTGGGTGCCGCCGAGCAGTTCTTC. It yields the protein CASGLGAAEQFF.

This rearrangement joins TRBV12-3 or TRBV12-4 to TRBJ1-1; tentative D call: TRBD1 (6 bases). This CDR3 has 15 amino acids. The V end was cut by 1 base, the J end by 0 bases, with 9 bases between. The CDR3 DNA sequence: TGTGCCAGCAGTTTAGGGACAGTAATGAACACTGAAGCTTTCTTT. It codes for CASSLGTVMNTEAFF.

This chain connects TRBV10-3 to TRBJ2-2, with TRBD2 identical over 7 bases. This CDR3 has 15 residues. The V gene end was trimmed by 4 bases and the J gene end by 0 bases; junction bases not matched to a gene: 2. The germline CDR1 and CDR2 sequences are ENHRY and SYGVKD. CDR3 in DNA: TGTGCCATCAGTGCGGGGGGACCGAACACCGGGGAGCTGTTTTTT. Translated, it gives CAISAGGPNTGELFF.

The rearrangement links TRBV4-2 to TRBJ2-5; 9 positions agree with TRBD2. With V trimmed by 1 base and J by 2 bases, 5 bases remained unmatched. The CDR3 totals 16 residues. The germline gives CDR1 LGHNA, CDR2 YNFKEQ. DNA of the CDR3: TGTGCCAGCAGCCAAGGAACAGCGGGGGGTCAAGAGACCCAGTACTTC. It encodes CASSQGTAGGQETQYF.

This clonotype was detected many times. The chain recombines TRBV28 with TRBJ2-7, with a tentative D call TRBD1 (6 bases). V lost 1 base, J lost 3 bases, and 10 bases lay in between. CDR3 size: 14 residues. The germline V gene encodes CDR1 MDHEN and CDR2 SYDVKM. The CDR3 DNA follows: TGTGCCAGCAGTTTATCGGCAGGGGACTACGAGCAGTACTTC. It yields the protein CASSLSAGDYEQYF. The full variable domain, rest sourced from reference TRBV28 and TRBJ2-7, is DVKVTQSSRYLVKRTGEKVFLECVQDMDHENMFWYRQDPGLGLRLIYFSYDVKMKEKGDIPEGYSVSREKKERFSLILESASTNQTSMYLCASSLSAGDYEQYFGPGTRLTVT.

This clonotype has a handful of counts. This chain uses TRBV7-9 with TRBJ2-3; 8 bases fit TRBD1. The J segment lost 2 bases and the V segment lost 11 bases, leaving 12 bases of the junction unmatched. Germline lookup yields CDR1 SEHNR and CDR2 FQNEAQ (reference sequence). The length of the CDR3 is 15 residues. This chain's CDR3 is CAFWGTGAATDTQYF. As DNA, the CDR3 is TGTGCCTTTTGGGGGACAGGCGCCGCCACAGATACGCAGTATTTT.

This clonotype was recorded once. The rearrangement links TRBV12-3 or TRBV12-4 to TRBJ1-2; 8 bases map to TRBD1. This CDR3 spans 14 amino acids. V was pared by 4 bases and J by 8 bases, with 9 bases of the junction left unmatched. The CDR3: CASSSRQGALGYTF. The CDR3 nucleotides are TGTGCCAGCAGTTCTCGTCAGGGGGCTTTGGGCTACACCTTC.

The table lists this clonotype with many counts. The CDR3: CSASRSTDTQYF. The CDR3 nucleotides read TGCAGTGCTAGTCGGAGCACAGATACGCAGTATTTT. The chain uses TRBV20-1 and TRBJ2-3; D remains ambiguous. V was clipped by 3 bases and J by 0 bases, with 4 bases between them. Germline V gene data show CDR1 as DFQATT and CDR2 as SNEGSKA (reference sequence). The CDR3 spans 12 residues.

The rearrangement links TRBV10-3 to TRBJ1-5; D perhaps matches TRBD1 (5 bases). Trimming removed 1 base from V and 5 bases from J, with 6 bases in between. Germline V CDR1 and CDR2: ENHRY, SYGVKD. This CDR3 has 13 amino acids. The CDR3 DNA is TGTGCCATCAGTGAGTGGGGGGATCAGCCCCAGCATTTT. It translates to CAISEWGDQPQHF.

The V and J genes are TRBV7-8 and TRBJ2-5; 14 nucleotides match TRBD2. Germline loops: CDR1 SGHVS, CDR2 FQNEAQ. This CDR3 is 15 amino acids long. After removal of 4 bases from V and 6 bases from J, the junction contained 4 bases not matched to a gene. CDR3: CASSSGTSGRKTQYF. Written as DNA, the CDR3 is TGTGCCAGCAGCTCCGGGACTAGCGGGAGAAAGACCCAGTACTTC.

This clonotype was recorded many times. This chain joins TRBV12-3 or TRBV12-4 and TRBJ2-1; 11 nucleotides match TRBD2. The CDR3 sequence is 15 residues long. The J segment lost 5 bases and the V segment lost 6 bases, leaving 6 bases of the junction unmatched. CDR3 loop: CASRALAGAHNEQFF. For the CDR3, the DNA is TGTGCCAGCAGGGCACTAGCGGGGGCCCACAATGAGCAGTTCTTC.

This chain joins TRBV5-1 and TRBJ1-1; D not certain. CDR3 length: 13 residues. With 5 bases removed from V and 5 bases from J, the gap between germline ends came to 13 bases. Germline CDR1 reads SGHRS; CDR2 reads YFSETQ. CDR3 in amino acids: CASRSQWRTEAFF. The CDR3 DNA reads TGCGCCAGCAGGTCGCAGTGGCGGACTGAAGCTTTCTTT. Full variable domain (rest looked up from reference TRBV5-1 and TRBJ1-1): KAGVTQTPRYLIKTRGQQVTLSCSPISGHRSVSWYQQTPGQGLQFLFEYFSETQRNKGNFPGRFSGRQFSNSRSEMNVSTLELGDSALYLCASRSQWRTEAFFGQGTRLTVV.

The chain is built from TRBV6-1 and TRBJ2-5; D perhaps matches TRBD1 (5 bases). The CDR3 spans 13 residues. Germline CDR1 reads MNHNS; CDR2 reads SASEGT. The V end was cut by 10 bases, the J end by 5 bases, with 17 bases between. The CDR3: CAIRAGRDETQYF. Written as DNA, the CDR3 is TGTGCCATCAGGGCCGGTAGGGATGAGACCCAGTACTTC.

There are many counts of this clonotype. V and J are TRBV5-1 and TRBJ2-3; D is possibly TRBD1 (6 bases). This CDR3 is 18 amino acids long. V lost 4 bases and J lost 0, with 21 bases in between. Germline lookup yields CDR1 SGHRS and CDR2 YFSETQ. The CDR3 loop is CASSKLPLGAPSTDTQYF. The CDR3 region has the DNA TGCGCCAGCAGCAAACTACCCTTGGGGGCACCCAGCACAGATACGCAGTATTTT.

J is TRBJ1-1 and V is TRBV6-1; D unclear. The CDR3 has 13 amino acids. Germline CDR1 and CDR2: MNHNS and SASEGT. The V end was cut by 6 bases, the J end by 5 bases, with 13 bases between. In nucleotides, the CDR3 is TGTGCCAGCAGAGTTAGGGTTGGGACTGAAGCTTTCTTT. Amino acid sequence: CASRVRVGTEAFF.

CDR3 nucleotides: TGTGCCAGCTCCCCTTCCTTAACACCATCACGGGACTATGGCTACACCTTC. The encoded protein is CASSPSLTPSRDYGYTF. The chain employs TRBV18 and TRBJ1-2; no clear D. The germline V and J ends were trimmed by 6 bases and 3 bases, with 23 bases remaining between them. The CDR3 loop spans 17 amino acids. CDR1 is KGHSH, CDR2 LQKENI, per germline. Filled out from reference TRBV18 and TRBJ1-2, the complete variable domain reads NAGVMQNPRHLVRRRGQEARLRCSPMKGHSHVYWYRQLPEEGLKFMVYLQKENIIDESGMPKERFSAEFPKEGPSILRIQQVVRGDSAAYFCASSPSLTPSRDYGYTFGSGTRLTVV.

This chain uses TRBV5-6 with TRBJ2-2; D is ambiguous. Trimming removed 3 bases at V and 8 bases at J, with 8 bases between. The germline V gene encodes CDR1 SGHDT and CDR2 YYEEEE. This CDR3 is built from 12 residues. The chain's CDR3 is CASSSLPGELFF. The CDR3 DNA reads TGTGCCAGCAGCTCCCTACCAGGGGAGCTGTTTTTT.

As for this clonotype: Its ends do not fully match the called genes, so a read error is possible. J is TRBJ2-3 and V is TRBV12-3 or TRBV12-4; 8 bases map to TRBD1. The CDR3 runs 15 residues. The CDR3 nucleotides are TGTGCCAGCAGTGAACAGGGGGTGGAAACAGATACGAAGTATTTT. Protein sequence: CASSEQGVETDTKYF.

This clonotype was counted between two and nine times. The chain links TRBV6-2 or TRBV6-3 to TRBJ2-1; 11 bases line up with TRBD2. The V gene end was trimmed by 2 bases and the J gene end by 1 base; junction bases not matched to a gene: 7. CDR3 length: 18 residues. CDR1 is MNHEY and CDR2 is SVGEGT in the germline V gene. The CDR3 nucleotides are TGTGCCAGCAGTTACAGGGCTAGCGGGAGGTGGTCCTACAATGAGCAGTTCTTC. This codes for CASSYRASGRWSYNEQFF.

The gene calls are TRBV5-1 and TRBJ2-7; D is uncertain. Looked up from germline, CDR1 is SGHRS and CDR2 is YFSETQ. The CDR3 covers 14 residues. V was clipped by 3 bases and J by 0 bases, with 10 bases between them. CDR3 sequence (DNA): TGCGCCAGCAGCTCAGGCGAGAGCTCCTACGAGCAGTACGTC. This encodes CASSSGESSYEQYV.

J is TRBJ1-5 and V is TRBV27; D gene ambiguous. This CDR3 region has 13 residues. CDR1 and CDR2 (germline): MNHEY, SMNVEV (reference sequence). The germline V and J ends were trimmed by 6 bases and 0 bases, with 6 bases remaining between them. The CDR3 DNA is TGTGCCAGCAGGCGGAATAGCAATCAGCCCCAGCATTTT. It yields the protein CASRRNSNQPQHF.

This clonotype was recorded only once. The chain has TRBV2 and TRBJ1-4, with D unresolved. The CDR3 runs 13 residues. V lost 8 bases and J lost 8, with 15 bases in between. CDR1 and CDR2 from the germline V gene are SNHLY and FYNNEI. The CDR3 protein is CASAADLREKLFF. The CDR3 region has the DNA TGTGCCAGCGCGGCCGACCTTCGAGAAAAACTGTTTTTT.

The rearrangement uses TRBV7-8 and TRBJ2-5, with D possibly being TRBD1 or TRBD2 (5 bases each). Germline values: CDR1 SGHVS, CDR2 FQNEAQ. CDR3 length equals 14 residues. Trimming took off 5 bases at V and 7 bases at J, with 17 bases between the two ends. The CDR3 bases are TGTGCCAGCAGCCCCTACGGGACCTCTCCGACCCAGTACTTC. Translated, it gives CASSPYGTSPTQYF.

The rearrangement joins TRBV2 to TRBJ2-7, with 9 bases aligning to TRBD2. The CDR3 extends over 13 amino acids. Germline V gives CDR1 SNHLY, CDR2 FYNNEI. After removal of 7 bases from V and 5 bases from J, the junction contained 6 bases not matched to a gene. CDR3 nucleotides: TGTGCCAGCACCAGACTAGCGGTCCACGAGCAGTACTTC. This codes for CASTRLAVHEQYF.

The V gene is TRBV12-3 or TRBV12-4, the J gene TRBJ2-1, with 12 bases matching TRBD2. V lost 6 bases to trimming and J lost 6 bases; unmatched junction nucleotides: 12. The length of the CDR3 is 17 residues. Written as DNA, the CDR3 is TGTGCCAGCAGCCCCTCCCCAGGACTAGCGGGACGCAATGAGCAGTTCTTC. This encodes CASSPSPGLAGRNEQFF.